The source of this T cell receptor beta chain is a study of blood T cells in healthy people across ages. The sample holds a few counts of this clonotype. The germline gives CDR1 SGHTA, CDR2 FQGNSA. The CDR3 consists of 14 residues. V lost 4 bases and J 5 bases, leaving 15 bases between the germline ends. Alongside a J-beta primer mix, a sample-barcoded 5' primer served in a second PCR lasting about 7 to 12 cycles. TCRdb fed the 5' RACE reads into MiXCR, producing one record per CDR3 protein. The data show about 800,000 distinct CDR3 sequences, with 25% seen just once and under 4% held by the top ten. These sequences were also reported in another study, on T cells of mothers and their children.

The clonotype originates from a boy aged 5 to 17 in good health. This chain uses TRBV7-2 with TRBJ2-7, with D tentatively TRBD2 (5 bases). Sequencing was performed on blood. The CDR3 protein is CASSSGLEMHEQYF. The CDR3, as DNA: TGTGCCAGCAGCTCTGGACTTGAAATGCACGAGCAGTACTTC.